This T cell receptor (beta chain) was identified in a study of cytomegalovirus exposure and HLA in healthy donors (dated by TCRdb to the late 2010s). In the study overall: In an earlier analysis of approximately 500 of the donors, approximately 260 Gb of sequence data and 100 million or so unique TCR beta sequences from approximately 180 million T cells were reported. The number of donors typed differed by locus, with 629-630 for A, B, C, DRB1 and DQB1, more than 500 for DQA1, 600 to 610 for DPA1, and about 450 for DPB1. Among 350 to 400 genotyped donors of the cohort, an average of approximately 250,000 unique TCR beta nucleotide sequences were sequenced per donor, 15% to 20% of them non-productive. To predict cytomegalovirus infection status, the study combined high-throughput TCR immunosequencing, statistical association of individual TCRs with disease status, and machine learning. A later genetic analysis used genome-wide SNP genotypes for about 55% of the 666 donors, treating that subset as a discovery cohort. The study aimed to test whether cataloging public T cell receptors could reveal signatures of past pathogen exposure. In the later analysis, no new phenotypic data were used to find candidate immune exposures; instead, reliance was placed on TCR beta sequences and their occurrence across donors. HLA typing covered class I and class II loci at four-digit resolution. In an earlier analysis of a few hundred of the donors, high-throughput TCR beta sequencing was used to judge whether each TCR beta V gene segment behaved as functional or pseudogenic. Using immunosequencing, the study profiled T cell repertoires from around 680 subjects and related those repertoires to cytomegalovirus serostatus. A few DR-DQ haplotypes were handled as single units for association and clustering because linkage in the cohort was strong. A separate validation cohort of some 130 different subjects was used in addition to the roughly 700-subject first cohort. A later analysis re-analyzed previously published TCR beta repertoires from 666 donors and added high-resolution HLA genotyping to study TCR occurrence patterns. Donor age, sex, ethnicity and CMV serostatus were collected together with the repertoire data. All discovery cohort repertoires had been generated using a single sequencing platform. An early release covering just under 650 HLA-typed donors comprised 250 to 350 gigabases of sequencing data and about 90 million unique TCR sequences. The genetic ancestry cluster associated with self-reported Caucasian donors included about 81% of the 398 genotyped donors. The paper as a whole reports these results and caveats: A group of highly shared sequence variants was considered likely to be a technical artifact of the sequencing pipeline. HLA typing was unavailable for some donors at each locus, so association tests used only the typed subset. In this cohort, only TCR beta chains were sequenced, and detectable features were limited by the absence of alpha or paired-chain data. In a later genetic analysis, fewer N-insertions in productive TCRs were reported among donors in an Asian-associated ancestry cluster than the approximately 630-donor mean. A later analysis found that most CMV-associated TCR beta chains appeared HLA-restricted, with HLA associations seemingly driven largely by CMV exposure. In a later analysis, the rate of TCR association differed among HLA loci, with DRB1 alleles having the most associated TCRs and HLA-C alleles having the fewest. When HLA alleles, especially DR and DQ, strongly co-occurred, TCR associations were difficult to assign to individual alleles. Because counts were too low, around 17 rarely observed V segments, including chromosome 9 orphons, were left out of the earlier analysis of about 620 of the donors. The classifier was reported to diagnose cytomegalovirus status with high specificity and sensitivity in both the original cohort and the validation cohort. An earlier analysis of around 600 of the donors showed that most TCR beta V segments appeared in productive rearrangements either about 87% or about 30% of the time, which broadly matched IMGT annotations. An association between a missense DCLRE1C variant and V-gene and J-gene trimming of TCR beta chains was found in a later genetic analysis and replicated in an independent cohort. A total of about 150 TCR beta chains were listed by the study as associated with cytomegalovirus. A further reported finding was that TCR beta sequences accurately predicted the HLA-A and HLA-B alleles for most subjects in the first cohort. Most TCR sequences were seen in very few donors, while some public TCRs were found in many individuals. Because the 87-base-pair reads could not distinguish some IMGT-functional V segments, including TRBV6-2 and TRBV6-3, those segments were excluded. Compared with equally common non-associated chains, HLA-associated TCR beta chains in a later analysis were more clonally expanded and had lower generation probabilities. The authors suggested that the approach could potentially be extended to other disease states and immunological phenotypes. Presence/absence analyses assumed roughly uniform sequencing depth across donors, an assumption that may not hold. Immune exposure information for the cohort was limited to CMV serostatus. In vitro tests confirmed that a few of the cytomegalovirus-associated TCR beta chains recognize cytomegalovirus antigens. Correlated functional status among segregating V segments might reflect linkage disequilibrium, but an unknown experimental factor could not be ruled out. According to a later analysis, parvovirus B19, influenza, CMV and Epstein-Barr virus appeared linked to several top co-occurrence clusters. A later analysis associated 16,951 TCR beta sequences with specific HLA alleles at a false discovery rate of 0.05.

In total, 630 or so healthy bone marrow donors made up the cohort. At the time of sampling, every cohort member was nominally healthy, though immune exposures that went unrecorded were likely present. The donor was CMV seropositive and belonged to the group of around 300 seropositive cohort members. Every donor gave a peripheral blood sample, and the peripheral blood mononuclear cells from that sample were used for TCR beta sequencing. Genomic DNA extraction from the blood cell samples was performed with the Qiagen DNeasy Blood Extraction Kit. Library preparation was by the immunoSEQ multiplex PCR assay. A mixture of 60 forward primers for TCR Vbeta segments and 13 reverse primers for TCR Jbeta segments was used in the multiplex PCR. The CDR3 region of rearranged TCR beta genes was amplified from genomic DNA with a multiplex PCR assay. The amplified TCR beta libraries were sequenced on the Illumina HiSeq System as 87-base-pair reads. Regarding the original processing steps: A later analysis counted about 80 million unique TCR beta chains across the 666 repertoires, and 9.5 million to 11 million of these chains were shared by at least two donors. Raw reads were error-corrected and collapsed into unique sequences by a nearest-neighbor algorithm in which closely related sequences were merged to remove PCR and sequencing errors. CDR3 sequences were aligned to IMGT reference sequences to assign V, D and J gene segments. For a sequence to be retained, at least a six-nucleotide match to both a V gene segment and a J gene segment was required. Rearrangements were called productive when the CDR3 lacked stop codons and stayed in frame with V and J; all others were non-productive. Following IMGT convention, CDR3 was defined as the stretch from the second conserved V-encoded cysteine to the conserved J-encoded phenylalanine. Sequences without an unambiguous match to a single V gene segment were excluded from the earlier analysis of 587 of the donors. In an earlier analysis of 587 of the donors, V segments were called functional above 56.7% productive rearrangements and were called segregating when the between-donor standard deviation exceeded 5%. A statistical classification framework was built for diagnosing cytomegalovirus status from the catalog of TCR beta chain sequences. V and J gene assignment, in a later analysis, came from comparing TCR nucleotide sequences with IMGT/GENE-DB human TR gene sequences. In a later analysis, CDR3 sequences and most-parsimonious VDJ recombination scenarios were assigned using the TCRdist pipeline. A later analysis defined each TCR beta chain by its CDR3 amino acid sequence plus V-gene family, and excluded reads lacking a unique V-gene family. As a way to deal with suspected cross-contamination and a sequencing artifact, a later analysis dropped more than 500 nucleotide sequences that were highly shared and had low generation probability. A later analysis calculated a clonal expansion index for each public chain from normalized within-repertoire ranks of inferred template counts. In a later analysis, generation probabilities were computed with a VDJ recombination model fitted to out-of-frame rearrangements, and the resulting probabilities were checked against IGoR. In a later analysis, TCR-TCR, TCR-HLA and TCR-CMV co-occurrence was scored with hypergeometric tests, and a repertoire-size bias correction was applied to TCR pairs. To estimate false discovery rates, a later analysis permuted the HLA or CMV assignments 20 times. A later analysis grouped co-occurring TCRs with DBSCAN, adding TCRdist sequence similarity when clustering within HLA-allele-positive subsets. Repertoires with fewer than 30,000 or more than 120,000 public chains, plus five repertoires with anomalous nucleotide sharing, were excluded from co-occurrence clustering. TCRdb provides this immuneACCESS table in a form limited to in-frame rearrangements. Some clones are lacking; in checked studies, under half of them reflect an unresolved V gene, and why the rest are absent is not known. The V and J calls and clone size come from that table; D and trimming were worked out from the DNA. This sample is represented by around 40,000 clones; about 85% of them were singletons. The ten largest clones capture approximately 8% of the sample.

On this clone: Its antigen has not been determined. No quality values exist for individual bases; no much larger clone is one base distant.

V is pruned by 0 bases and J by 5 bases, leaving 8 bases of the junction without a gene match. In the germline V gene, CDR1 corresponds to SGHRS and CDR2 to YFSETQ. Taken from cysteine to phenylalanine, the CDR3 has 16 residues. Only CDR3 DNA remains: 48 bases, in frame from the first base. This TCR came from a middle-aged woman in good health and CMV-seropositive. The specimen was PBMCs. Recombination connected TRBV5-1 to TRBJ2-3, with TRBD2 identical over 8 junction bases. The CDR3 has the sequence CASSLDILLAGDTQYF. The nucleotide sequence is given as TGCGCCAGCAGCTTGGATATATTGCTAGCGGGAGATACGCAGTATTTT.